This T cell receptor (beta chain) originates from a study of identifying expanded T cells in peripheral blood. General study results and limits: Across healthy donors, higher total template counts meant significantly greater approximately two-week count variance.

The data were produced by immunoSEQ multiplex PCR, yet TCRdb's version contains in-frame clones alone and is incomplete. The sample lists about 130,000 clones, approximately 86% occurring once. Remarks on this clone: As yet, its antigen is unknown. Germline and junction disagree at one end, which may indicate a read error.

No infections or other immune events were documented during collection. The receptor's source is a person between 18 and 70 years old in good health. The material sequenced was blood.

DNA for the CDR3: TGTGCCTGGAGTGTAGCCAGGGTCAAAGGATTT. Its translation: CAWSVARVKGF. This chain connects TRBV30 to TRBJ1-3; perhaps TRBD1 as D (5 bases). The CDR3 runs 11 residues. The V gene's germline CDR1 is GTSNPN and CDR2 SVGIG (reference sequence).